A selection of T cell receptor beta chains follows, all from one sample in a study of cytomegalovirus exposure and HLA in healthy donors. This table comes from immunoSEQ multiplex PCR, and its TCRdb copy is limited to in-frame clones, with some not included. The sample lists some 130,000 clones; about four fifths were seen once. The sequenced material came from PBMCs. These receptors were taken from a man aged 25 to 45 in good health and CMV-seronegative. CDR3s include the opening cysteine and the closing phenylalanine or tryptophan. The D gene is left open where the match is weak. A clone size is listed for some rows: how often the clone was seen (once, few, many), or a class if it is expanded.

V,size,J,D,CDR3,DNA
TRBV7-6,NA,TRBJ2-1,NA,CASSPAHGLNEQFF,TGTGCCAGCAGCCCAGCGCATGGTCTCAATGAGCAGTTCTTC
TRBV6-4,few,TRBJ2-3,NA,CASSDRTGGTDTQYF,TGTGCCAGCAGTGACCGGACGGGGGGCACAGATACGCAGTATTTT
TRBV2,NA,TRBJ1-5,NA,CASSPTDSQNSPQHF,TGTGCCAGCAGTCCGACCGACAGCCAGAATTCACCCCAGCATTTT
TRBV5-4,NA,TRBJ2-7,NA,CASSFNGFYEQYF,TGTGCCAGCAGCTTCAACGGGTTCTACGAGCAGTACTTC
TRBV7-6,once,TRBJ2-5,NA,CASSLNQGGDQETQYF,TGTGCCAGCAGCTTAAACCAGGGTGGGGATCAAGAGACCCAGTACTTC
TRBV7-2,NA,TRBJ2-7,NA,CASSFSWGGQGYEQYF,TGTGCCAGCAGCTTTAGCTGGGGGGGCCAGGGCTACGAGCAGTACTTC
TRBV2,NA,TRBJ1-2,TRBD1,CASSQTGGEYGYTF,TGTGCCAGCAGCCAGACAGGGGGCGAGTATGGCTACACCTTC
TRBV7-2,NA,TRBJ1-5,NA,CASSLGNRDDQPQHF,TGTGCCAGCAGCTTAGGGAACAGGGACGATCAGCCCCAGCATTTT
TRBV2,NA,TRBJ1-4,NA,CASLEGRGQYEKLFF,TGTGCCAGCCTCGAAGGGCGGGGCCAGTATGAAAAACTGTTTTTT
TRBV27,NA,TRBJ1-6,NA,CASARALINHRVGVEALHF,TGTGCCAGCGCTCGGGCCCTTATTAATCACAGGGTCGGGGTTGAGGCCCTCCACTTT
TRBV2,once,TRBJ1-5,TRBD1,CASKPGTGISNQPQHF,TGTGCCAGCAAGCCAGGGACAGGGATTAGCAATCAGCCCCAGCATTTT
TRBV5-5,NA,TRBJ1-4,TRBD1,CASSPGGTNEKLFF,TGTGCCAGCAGTCCAGGGGGAACTAATGAAAAACTGTTTTTT
TRBV6-1,NA,TRBJ2-7,TRBD1,CASSETGAYEQYF,TGTGCCAGCAGTGAAACAGGGGCCTACGAGCAGTACTTC
TRBV6-5,once,TRBJ1-1,NA,CASSYGRQLNTEAFF,TGTGCCAGCAGTTACGGCCGACAATTGAACACTGAAGCTTTCTTT
TRBV6-1,NA,TRBJ1-1,NA,CASSENGGHTEAFF,TGTGCCAGCAGTGAGAACGGGGGACACACTGAAGCTTTCTTT
TRBV19,NA,TRBJ1-4,NA,CASSRTAATNEKLFF,TGTGCCAGTAGTAGGACAGCCGCAACTAATGAAAAACTGTTTTTT
TRBV29-1,NA,TRBJ1-4,TRBD1,CSASGTATNEKLFF,TGCAGCGCCTCCGGGACAGCAACTAATGAAAAACTGTTTTTT
TRBV13,NA,TRBJ2-2,NA,CASSLAVGGLYTGELFF,TGTGCCAGCAGCTTAGCGGTCGGGGGGCTTTACACCGGGGAGCTGTTTTTT
TRBV4-1,NA,TRBJ2-3,NA,CASSQEGIGGTDTQYF,TGCGCCAGCAGCCAAGAGGGTATCGGCGGGACAGATACGCAGTATTTT
TRBV7-2,NA,TRBJ2-7,NA,CASSSSNNFYEQYF,TGTGCCAGCAGCTCCTCAAATAACTTCTACGAGCAGTACTTC
TRBV5-1,once,TRBJ2-3,NA,CASSFQTSTDTQYF,TGCGCCAGCAGCTTTCAGACTAGCACAGATACGCAGTATTTT
TRBV19,NA,TRBJ1-5,NA,CASSAGLNQPQHF,TGTGCCAGTAGCGCTGGACTTAATCAGCCCCAGCATTTT
TRBV9,NA,TRBJ2-6,TRBD1,CASSVAPGGASGANVLTF,TGTGCCAGCAGCGTAGCGCCAGGGGGCGCATCAGGGGCCAACGTCCTGACTTTC
TRBV4-2,once,TRBJ2-7,NA,CASSHRSPYEQYF,TGTGCCAGCAGCCACCGTTCCCCCTACGAGCAGTACTTC
TRBV5-4,NA,TRBJ2-7,TRBD1,CASSLDEGTGNHEQYF,TGTGCCAGCAGCTTGGACGAGGGGACAGGGAACCACGAGCAGTACTTC
TRBV9,NA,TRBJ2-2,TRBD2,CASSTGLAGNTGELFF,TGTGCCAGCAGCACAGGACTAGCGGGGAACACCGGGGAGCTGTTTTTT
TRBV5-1,NA,TRBJ2-7,TRBD1,CASSLGTGVVEQYF,TGCGCCAGCAGCTTGGGGACAGGGGTGGTCGAGCAGTACTTC
TRBV7-3,few,TRBJ2-1,TRBD2,CASRISGSSYNEQFF,TGTGCCAGCAGGATTAGCGGGAGCTCCTACAATGAGCAGTTCTTC